This T cell receptor (beta chain) was sequenced in a study of CD8+ T cells in alopecia areata. V was shortened by 0 bases and J by 0 bases, with 9 bases between the two germline ends. This CDR3 spans 16 amino acids. CDR1 is SEHNR and CDR2 is FQNEAQ in the germline V gene (reference sequence). There are a few counts of this clone. Extracted RNA was reverse transcribed into cDNA, the sequencing template. Clones were sequenced by immunoSEQ multiplex PCR, and TCRdb holds only the in-frame ones, with some missing. The top ten clones hold over 9.5% of a sample with some 170,000 clones, less than 80% of them seen once.

The receptor's source is a human donor with alopecia areata. This specimen was CD8+ T cells sorted from blood, taken at week 0. The chain carries TRBV7-9 and TRBJ1-3; D remains ambiguous. CDR3 sequence reads: CASSLALRNSGNTIYF. In nucleotides, the CDR3 is TGTGCCAGCAGCTTAGCGCTGAGGAACTCTGGAAACACCATATATTTT.